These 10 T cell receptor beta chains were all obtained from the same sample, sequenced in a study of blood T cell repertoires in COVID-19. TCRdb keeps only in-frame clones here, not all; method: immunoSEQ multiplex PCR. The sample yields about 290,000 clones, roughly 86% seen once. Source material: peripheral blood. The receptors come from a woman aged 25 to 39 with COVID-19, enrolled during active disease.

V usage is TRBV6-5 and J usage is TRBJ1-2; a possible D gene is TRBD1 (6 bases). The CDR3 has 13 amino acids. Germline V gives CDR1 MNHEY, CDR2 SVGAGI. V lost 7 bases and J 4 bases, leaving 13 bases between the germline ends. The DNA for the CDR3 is TGTGCCAGCACCAGGGGCCAAGGCTATGGCTACACCTTC. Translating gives CASTRGQGYGYTF.

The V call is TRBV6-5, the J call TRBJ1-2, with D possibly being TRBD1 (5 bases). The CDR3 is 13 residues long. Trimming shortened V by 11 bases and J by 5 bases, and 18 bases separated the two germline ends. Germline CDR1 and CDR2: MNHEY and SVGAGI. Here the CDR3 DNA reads TGTGCCGGAAGACAGTCCCACTCGTATGGCTACACCTTC. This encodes CAGRQSHSYGYTF.

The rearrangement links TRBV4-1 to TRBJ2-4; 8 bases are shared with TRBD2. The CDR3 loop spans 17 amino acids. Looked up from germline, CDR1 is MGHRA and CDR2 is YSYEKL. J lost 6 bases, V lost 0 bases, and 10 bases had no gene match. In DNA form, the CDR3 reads TGCGCCAGCAGCCAAGAGGTCTCTGCGGGGGGCTCAAACATTCAGTACTTC. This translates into CASSQEVSAGGSNIQYF.

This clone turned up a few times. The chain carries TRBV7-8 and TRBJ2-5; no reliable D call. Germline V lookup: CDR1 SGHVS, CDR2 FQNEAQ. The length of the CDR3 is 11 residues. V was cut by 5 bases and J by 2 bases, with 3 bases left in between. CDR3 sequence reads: CASSPQETQYF. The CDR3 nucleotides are TGTGCCAGCAGCCCTCAAGAGACCCAGTACTTC.

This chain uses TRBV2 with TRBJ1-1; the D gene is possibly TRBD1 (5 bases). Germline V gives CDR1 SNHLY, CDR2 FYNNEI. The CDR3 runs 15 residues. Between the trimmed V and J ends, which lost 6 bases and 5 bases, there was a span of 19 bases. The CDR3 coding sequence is TGTGCCAGCAGGCTACTTACAGGTCGGGGGACTGAAGCTTTCTTT. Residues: CASRLLTGRGTEAFF.

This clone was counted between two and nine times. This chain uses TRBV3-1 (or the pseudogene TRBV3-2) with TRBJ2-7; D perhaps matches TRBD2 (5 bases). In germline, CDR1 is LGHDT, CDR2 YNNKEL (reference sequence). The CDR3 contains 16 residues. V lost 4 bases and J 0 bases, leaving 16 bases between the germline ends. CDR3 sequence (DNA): TGTGCCAGCAGCCCGGTGGGGAGCGGAAACTCCTACGAGCAGTACTTC. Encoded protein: CASSPVGSGNSYEQYF.

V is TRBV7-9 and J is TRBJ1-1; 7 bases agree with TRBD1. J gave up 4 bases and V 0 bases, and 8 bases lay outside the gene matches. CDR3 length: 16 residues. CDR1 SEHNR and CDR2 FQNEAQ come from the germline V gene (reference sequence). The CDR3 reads CASSLAETGKSTEAFF. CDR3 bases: TGTGCCAGCAGCTTAGCAGAGACAGGGAAGAGCACTGAAGCTTTCTTT.

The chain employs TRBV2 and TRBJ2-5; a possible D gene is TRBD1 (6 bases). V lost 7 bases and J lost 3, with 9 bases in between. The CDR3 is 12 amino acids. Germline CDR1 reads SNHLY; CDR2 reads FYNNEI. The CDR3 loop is CASTRTEETQYF. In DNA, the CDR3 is TGTGCCAGCACCAGGACAGAAGAGACCCAGTACTTC.

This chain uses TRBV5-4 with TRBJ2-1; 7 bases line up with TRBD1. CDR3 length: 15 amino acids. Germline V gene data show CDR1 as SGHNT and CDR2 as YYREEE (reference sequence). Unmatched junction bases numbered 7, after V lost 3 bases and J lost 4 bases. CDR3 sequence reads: CASSSGRGTYNEQFF. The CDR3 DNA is TGTGCCAGCAGCTCCGGCAGGGGGACATACAATGAGCAGTTCTTC.

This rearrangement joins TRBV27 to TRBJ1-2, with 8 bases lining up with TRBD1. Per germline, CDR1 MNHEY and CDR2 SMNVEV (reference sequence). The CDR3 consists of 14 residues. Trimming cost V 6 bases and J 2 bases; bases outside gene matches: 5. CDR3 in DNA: TGTGCCAGCAGCGCCAGGGGGCCGAACTATGGCTACACCTTC. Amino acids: CASSARGPNYGYTF.